This TCR beta chain was sequenced for a study of vaccination and CD4 T cells after COVID-19. Study context: Post-vaccination samples were procured at a median of roughly 70 days following dose two (range 14 to 241).

This clonotype has more than one count but fewer than ten. Its specificity is unknown. Treatment defined: approximately 9-day PBMC culture with coronavirus spike peptide pools or control peptides (ViraFEST assay). CD4+ T lymphocytes from the unexposed donor were collected before the COVID-19 pandemic (2011-2018). Under the ViraFEST approach, antigen-specific T cells were expanded with peptide pools and TCRs subsequently sequenced. Sequencing of cultured CD4+ T cell DNA used the Oncomine TCR Beta short-read assay. Once CD4+ T cells had been cultured, genomic DNA was extracted from them. One entry per CDR3 protein results from TCRdb running MiXCR on the PCR reads. The sample has 5,000 or so distinct CDR3 sequences; 28% are singletons. The germline V gene has CDR1 SGHRS and CDR2 YFSETQ. Trimming stripped 5 bases from V and 7 bases from J, with 13 bases between. The CDR3 contains 12 residues. Points from the study as a whole: In convalescent patients, a median around 85% of reactive clones appeared only post-vaccination.

The receptor comes from a human donor in good health. Sequences were obtained from CD4+ T cells from blood, cultured in vitro. The chain combines TRBV5-1 with TRBJ2-7, with D unresolved. CDR3 amino acids: CASSWNAREQYF. The CDR3 coding sequence is TGCGCCAGCAGTTGGAACGCAAGGGAGCAGTACTTC. The entire variable domain, with the rest obtained from reference TRBV5-1 and TRBJ2-7, is as follows: KAGVTQTPRYLIKTRGQQVTLSCSPISGHRSVSWYQQTPGQGLQFLFEYFSETQRNKGNFPGRFSGRQFSNSRSEMNVSTLELGDSALYLCASSWNAREQYFGPGTRLTVT.